This T cell receptor (beta chain) was profiled in a study of cytomegalovirus exposure and HLA in healthy donors. With 60 Vbeta and 13 Jbeta primers, the PCR was carried out. Here immunoSEQ multiplex PCR was the method, and the copy in TCRdb shows in-frame clones only, minus some. The sample has over 25,000 clones, just under 70% seen once; the top ten hold roughly 4.4%. The TCR was taken from a woman aged 50 to 65 in good health and CMV-seronegative. Material for sequencing was PBMCs.

The CDR3 DNA follows: TGTGCCAGCAGTCCCGGTCGGCGGCGGGACCCCTACGAGCAGTACTTC. The encoded protein is CASSPGRRRDPYEQYF. V and J are TRBV27 and TRBJ2-7; D possibly corresponds to TRBD2 (6 bases). Germline assignment: CDR1 MNHEY and CDR2 SMNVEV (reference sequence). The CDR3 covers 16 residues. V was pared by 5 bases and J by 2 bases, with 19 bases between.